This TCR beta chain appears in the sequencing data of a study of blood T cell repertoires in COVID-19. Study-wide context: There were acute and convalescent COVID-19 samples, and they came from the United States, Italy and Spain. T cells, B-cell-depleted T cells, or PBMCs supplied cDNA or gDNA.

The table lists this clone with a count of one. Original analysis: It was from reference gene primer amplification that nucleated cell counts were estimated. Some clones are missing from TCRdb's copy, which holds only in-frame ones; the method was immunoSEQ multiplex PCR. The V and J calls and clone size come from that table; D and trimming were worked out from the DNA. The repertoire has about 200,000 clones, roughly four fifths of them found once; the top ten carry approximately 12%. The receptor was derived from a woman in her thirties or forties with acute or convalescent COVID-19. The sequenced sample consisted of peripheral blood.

In nucleotides, the CDR3 is TGCAGCGCCAAAGAGCGGGGGCCGTCCTACGAGCAGTACTTC. This sequence encodes CSAKERGPSYEQYF. The V call is TRBV29-1, the J call TRBJ2-7; 8 nucleotides agree with TRBD2. Per the germline V gene, CDR1 is SQVTM and CDR2 is ANQGSEA. This CDR3 is 14 amino acids long. Trimming at V came to 7 bases and at J to 1 base, leaving 9 bases not matched to a gene.